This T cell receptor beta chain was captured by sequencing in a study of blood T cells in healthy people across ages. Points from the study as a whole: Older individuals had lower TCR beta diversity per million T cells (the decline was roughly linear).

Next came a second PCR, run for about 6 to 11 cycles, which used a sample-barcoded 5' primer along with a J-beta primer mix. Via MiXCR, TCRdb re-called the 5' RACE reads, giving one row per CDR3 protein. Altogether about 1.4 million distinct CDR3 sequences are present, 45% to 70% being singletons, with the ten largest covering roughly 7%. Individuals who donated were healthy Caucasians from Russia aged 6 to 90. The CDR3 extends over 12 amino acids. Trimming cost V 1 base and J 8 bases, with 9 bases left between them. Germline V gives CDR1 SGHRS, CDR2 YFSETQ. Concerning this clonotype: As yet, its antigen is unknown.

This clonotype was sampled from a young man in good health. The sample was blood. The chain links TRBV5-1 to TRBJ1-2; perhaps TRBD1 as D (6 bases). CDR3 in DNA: TGCGCCAGCAGCTTGACCGACAGGGGCTACACCTTC. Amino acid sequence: CASSLTDRGYTF.